The next 29 T cell receptor beta chains were all read from a single sample in a study of blood T cell repertoires in COVID-19. Assay used: immunoSEQ multiplex PCR; TCRdb lists only in-frame clones, some missing. The repertoire holds approximately 460,000 clones, with roughly nine tenths as singletons. The sequenced material came from peripheral blood. These receptors were taken from a young man with COVID-19, enrolled during active disease.

The chain combines TRBV19 with TRBJ1-6; 7 nucleotides align to TRBD1. The CDR3 totals 14 residues. V lost 5 bases and J lost 7; bases outside the gene matches: 5. Germline V gene lookup returns CDR1 LNHDA and CDR2 SQIVND (reference sequence). This CDR3 is CASSHQQGNSPLHF. CDR3 bases: TGTGCCAGTAGTCACCAACAGGGGAATTCACCCCTCCACTTT.

This clone was observed a single time. V usage is TRBV19 and J usage is TRBJ2-7; 7 bases are a match to TRBD1. Germline-derived CDR1 and CDR2 are LNHDA and SQIVND (reference sequence). The CDR3 contains 15 residues. V was pared by 6 bases and J by 0 bases, with 8 bases of the junction left unmatched. The CDR3 DNA reads as TGTGCCAGTAGCTGGGACAGCACGGGCTCCTACGAGCAGTACTTC. Translating gives CASSWDSTGSYEQYF.

The gene calls are TRBV5-8 and TRBJ2-2; maybe TRBD2 (6 bases). Trimming pared 4 bases from V and 7 bases from J, leaving 14 bases between. The CDR3 totals 14 residues. Germline values: CDR1 SGHTS, CDR2 YDEGEE. The CDR3 loop reads CASSRGTVGGELFF. CDR3 DNA sequence: TGTGCCAGCAGCCGGGGGACCGTGGGCGGGGAGCTGTTTTTT.

The CDR3 DNA follows: TGTGCCACCGCTTATTTGGAGGGTGAAGCTTTCTTT. Encoded protein: CATAYLEGEAFF. The chain employs TRBV24-1 and TRBJ1-1; no clear D gene. V shed 9 bases and J shed 7 bases, with 14 bases lying between them. This CDR3 contains 12 residues. CDR1 and CDR2 (germline): KGHDR, SFDVKD.

The chain's CDR3 is CASGRKRGATDTQYF. The CDR3 DNA sequence: TGTGCCAGCGGTAGAAAGCGGGGGGCCACAGATACGCAGTATTTT. The genes are TRBV6-5 and TRBJ2-3, with 9 bases lining up with TRBD2. CDR1 and CDR2 (germline): MNHEY, SVGAGI. CDR3 length: 15 residues. J lost 2 bases, V lost 8 bases, and 8 bases had no gene match.

J is TRBJ2-3 and V is TRBV10-3, with TRBD1 matching 7 bases. The CDR3 has 15 residues. V lost 6 bases to trimming and J lost 3 bases; unmatched junction nucleotides: 9. Germline V gene data show CDR1 as ENHRY and CDR2 as SYGVKD. CDR3 residues: CAISLQGILTDTQYF. The CDR3 DNA follows: TGTGCCATCAGCTTACAGGGGATCTTAACAGATACGCAGTATTTT.

The rearrangement uses TRBV24-1 and TRBJ2-1; 14 nucleotides line up with TRBD2. This CDR3 has 21 amino acids. Trimming took 3 bases from V and 0 from J; bases not matched to a gene: 12. CDR1 is KGHDR and CDR2 is SFDVKD in the germline V gene. In DNA form, the CDR3 reads TGTGCCACCAGTGATCCCCCAAAGACTAGCGGGGGGGCAAGCTCCTACAATGAGCAGTTCTTC. Protein product: CATSDPPKTSGGASSYNEQFF.

The rearrangement uses TRBV24-1 and TRBJ2-7; D is possibly TRBD2 (6 bases). The V gene lost 2 bases and the J gene lost 3 bases, with 13 bases spanning the gap. Germline assignment: CDR1 KGHDR and CDR2 SFDVKD. There are 15 residues in the CDR3. CDR3 sequence: CATSDSTTSHYEQYF. As DNA, the CDR3 is TGTGCCACCAGTGATTCGACGACTAGTCACTACGAGCAGTACTTC.

The V and J genes are TRBV12-3 or TRBV12-4 and TRBJ1-1; 8 bases match TRBD1. Trimming at V came to 6 bases and at J to 12 bases, leaving 6 bases not matched to a gene. The CDR3 contains 11 residues. CDR3 sequence reads: CASRADRETFF. DNA for the CDR3: TGTGCCAGCAGAGCGGACAGGGAAACTTTCTTT.

The V and J genes are TRBV7-4 and TRBJ2-7; TRBD1 matches at 11 bases. With 5 bases clipped from V and 6 bases from J, the junction kept 18 bases outside the gene matches. Germline assignment: CDR1 SGHVT and CDR2 SQSDAQ. The CDR3 runs 18 residues. CDR3 in amino acids: CASSAHFRDRGFLGEQYF. CDR3 DNA sequence: TGTGCCAGCAGCGCCCACTTCCGGGACAGGGGGTTTCTTGGCGAGCAGTACTTC.

The chain couples TRBV30 to TRBJ2-5, with 7 bases identical to TRBD1. Per the germline V gene, CDR1 is GTSNPN and CDR2 is SVGIG (reference sequence). The junction had 17 bases not matched to a gene; V was cut back by 1 base and J by 3 bases. The CDR3 totals 18 residues. The chain's CDR3 is CAWSGDSDPTSSKETQYF. CDR3 nucleotides: TGTGCCTGGAGTGGGGACAGCGATCCTACTTCATCAAAAGAGACCCAGTACTTC. The full variable domain, with the rest looked up from reference TRBV30 and TRBJ2-5, is SQTIHQWPATLVQPVGSPLSLECTVEGTSNPNLYWYRQAAGRGLQLLFYSVGIGQISSEVPQNLSASRPQDRQFILSSKKLLLSDSGFYLCAWSGDSDPTSSKETQYFGPGTRLLVL.

This chain connects TRBV5-1 to TRBJ2-7; D is possibly TRBD1 (5 bases). V lost 4 bases, J lost 4 bases, and 18 bases lay in between. Per germline, CDR1 SGHRS and CDR2 YFSETQ. The CDR3 totals 15 residues. DNA of the CDR3: TGCGCCAGCAGCCACAGGCAGGATCCGTTATACGAGCAGTACTTC. This translates into CASSHRQDPLYEQYF.

The J gene is TRBJ2-3, the V gene TRBV5-4, with TRBD1 identical over 8 bases. Germline CDR1 is SGHNT and CDR2 is YYREEE (reference sequence). The CDR3 loop spans 13 amino acids. V shed 3 bases and J 5 bases; nucleotides not matched to a gene: 2. In DNA form, the CDR3 reads TGTGCCAGCAGCTCGGACAGGGAAGATACGCAGTATTTT. Protein: CASSSDREDTQYF.

This sequence joins TRBV2 and TRBJ1-2, with no clear D. V lost 9 bases, J lost 0 bases, and 11 bases lay in between. CDR1 is SNHLY and CDR2 is FYNNEI in the germline V gene. This CDR3 has 13 residues. This CDR3 reads CASGEGSNYGYTF. In DNA form, the CDR3 reads TGTGCCAGTGGCGAGGGCTCTAACTATGGCTACACCTTC.

J is TRBJ2-2 and V is TRBV3-1 (or the pseudogene TRBV3-2), with 7 positions matching TRBD1. The germline V gene encodes CDR1 LGHDT and CDR2 YNNKEL (reference sequence). This CDR3 contains 15 residues. After removal of 3 bases from V and 4 bases from J, the junction contained 5 bases not matched to a gene. The CDR3 DNA sequence: TGTGCCAGCAGCCATTACGGGACAGCCACCGGGGAGCTGTTTTTT. As protein: CASSHYGTATGELFF.

The chain couples TRBV3-1 (or the pseudogene TRBV3-2) to TRBJ2-5, with D perhaps matching TRBD2 (7 bases). Trimming removed 1 base at V and 7 bases at J, with 16 bases between. The CDR3 extends over 15 amino acids. Germline V CDR1 and CDR2: LGHDT, YNNKEL (reference sequence). The CDR3 DNA follows: TGTGCCAGCAGCCAAGCGGGGGGCCCATGGATGACCCAGTACTTC. Protein sequence: CASSQAGGPWMTQYF.

The chain links TRBV5-1 to TRBJ2-1, with 13 positions matching TRBD2. The V segment lost 4 bases and the J segment 8 bases; nucleotides outside the gene matches: 6. The CDR3 contains 15 residues. The germline gives CDR1 SGHRS, CDR2 YFSETQ. The CDR3 reads CASSKGLAGDDEQFF. In nucleotides, the CDR3 is TGCGCCAGCAGCAAAGGACTAGCGGGAGATGATGAGCAGTTCTTC.

V usage is TRBV9 and J usage is TRBJ1-3; tentative D call: TRBD1 (5 bases). The CDR3 has 15 residues. Trimming removed 0 bases from V and 4 bases from J, with 11 bases in between. Germline V gives CDR1 SGDLS, CDR2 YYNGEE. CDR3 protein: CASSVVGGIGNTIYF. The CDR3 DNA reads TGTGCCAGCAGCGTAGTCGGGGGTATCGGAAACACCATATATTTT.

The J gene is TRBJ2-1, the V gene TRBV12-3 or TRBV12-4; 9 bases are a match to TRBD2. The length of the CDR3 is 13 residues. Unmatched junction bases numbered 4, after V lost 4 bases and J lost 9 bases. This chain's CDR3 is CASSSGLALEQFF. CDR3 DNA sequence: TGTGCCAGCAGTTCGGGACTAGCTCTTGAGCAGTTCTTC.

The chain employs TRBV9 and TRBJ2-1; 15 bases fit TRBD2. Losses at the gene ends were 4 bases for V and 9 bases for J; bases not matched to a gene: 8. CDR3 size: 16 residues. Germline lookup yields CDR1 SGDLS and CDR2 YYNGEE. The CDR3 region is CASSTSGLAGGGEQFF. For the CDR3, the DNA is TGTGCCAGCAGCACTTCGGGACTAGCGGGGGGTGGTGAGCAGTTCTTC.

The chain employs TRBV24-1 and TRBJ1-5; 11 nucleotides align to TRBD1. Germline CDR1 KGHDR, CDR2 SFDVKD. The junction had 15 bases not matched to a gene; V was cut back by 9 bases and J by 6 bases. The CDR3 contains 17 residues. The CDR3 loop reads CATVTNPGTGGGQPQHF. The CDR3 nucleotides read TGTGCCACCGTTACAAACCCCGGGACAGGGGGGGGTCAGCCCCAGCATTTT.

The DNA for the CDR3 is TGTGCCAGCAGTGAAAGCTCCGGTCCCTACGAGCAGTACTTC. It yields the protein CASSESSGPYEQYF. This sequence joins TRBV2 and TRBJ2-7; D is ambiguous. There are 14 residues in the CDR3. Trimming removed 2 bases from V and 2 bases from J, with 10 bases in between. Germline CDR1 and CDR2: SNHLY and FYNNEI.

This clone was counted a single time. The chain has TRBV6-5 and TRBJ1-4; D unclear. V gave up 5 bases and J gave up 3 bases, with 10 bases separating them. CDR3 length: 14 amino acids. The V gene's germline CDR1 is MNHEY and CDR2 SVGAGI. The chain's CDR3 is CASSHNSANEKLFF. CDR3 sequence (DNA): TGTGCCAGCAGTCACAACAGTGCTAATGAAAAACTGTTTTTT.

The chain recombines TRBV5-6 with TRBJ2-7, with 8 bases matching TRBD2. Germline CDR1 reads SGHDT; CDR2 reads YYEEEE. The length of the CDR3 is 14 residues. The ends lost 5 bases at V and 5 bases at J; junction bases unmatched: 9. In nucleotides, the CDR3 is TGTGCCAGCAGAGAGGTAGCGGGGCGGGACGAGCAGTACTTC. It translates to CASREVAGRDEQYF.

The chain uses TRBV5-8 and TRBJ1-2; D gene unclear. This CDR3 region has 11 residues. Germline V lookup: CDR1 SGHTS, CDR2 YDEGEE. Trimming took 2 bases from V and 5 from J, leaving 4 bases between them. CDR3 protein: CASSFTYGYTF. The CDR3 DNA reads as TGTGCCAGCAGCTTCACATATGGCTACACCTTC.

This clone was recorded once. This chain joins TRBV5-4 and TRBJ2-7, with TRBD2 as a possible D gene (6 bases). Germline-derived CDR1 and CDR2 are SGHNT and YYREEE (reference sequence). V lost 4 bases to trimming and J lost 1 base, with 12 bases between them. The CDR3 has 14 residues. This CDR3 reads CASSPGTFSYEQYF. The DNA for the CDR3 is TGTGCCAGCAGCCCTGGGACTTTTTCCTACGAGCAGTACTTC.

This chain uses TRBV2 with TRBJ1-2, with TRBD1 identical over 9 bases. The J segment lost 3 bases and the V segment lost 5 bases, leaving 7 bases of the junction unmatched. From germline, CDR1 is SNHLY and CDR2 FYNNEI. CDR3 size: 15 residues. The chain's CDR3 is CASSRDRESYYGYTF. As DNA, the CDR3 is TGTGCCAGCAGTCGGGACAGGGAGTCCTACTATGGCTACACCTTC.

The chain is built from TRBV7-6 and TRBJ2-1; TRBD2 matches at 10 bases. V was pared by 5 bases and J by 1 base, with 11 bases of the junction left unmatched. The CDR3 runs to 18 residues. The germline V gene has CDR1 SGHVS and CDR2 FNYEAQ. CDR3 region: CASSPGGVAGGSYNEQFF. CDR3 nucleotides: TGTGCCAGCAGCCCCGGCGGGGTAGCGGGAGGATCCTACAATGAGCAGTTCTTC.

This clone was seen a single time. The chain joins TRBV2 to TRBJ2-7; TRBD1 aligns across 7 bases. CDR3 length equals 15 residues. Trimming took 0 bases from V and 3 from J; bases not matched to a gene: 5. Germline CDR1 is SNHLY and CDR2 is FYNNEI. CDR3 DNA sequence: TGTGCCAGCAGTGAAGCGACAGGGTTCAACTACGAGCAGTACTTC. This translates into CASSEATGFNYEQYF.